This TCR beta chain was retrieved from a study of OX40 agonist ivuxolimab in advanced cancers. Study at large: With a range of 23 to 79, age averaged roughly 61 years, and about 80% were male. Of the patients, three showed partial responses, one with hepatocellular carcinoma and two with cutaneous melanoma.

Trimming left V 4 bases short and J 1 base short, with 11 bases between. This CDR3 comprises 14 residues. Germline-derived CDR1 and CDR2 are SGHTA and FQGNSA. Some clones are missing from TCRdb's copy, which holds only in-frame ones; the method was immunoSEQ multiplex PCR. The table has about 30,000 clones, 90% seen once; the top ten hold 24%. The clonotype was recovered from an adult with an advanced solid tumor such as melanoma, head and neck, liver or kidney cancer. The sample here was CD4+ or CD8+ T cells sorted from blood, taken in a trial of the OX40 agonist ivuxolimab. The rearrangement uses TRBV7-2 and TRBJ2-7; D possibly corresponds to TRBD2 (5 bases). CDR3 amino acids: CASSSAGLSYEQYF. The DNA of the CDR3 is TGTGCCAGCAGCTCGGCAGGACTTTCCTACGAGCAGTACTTC. Together with reference TRBV7-2 and TRBJ2-7, the CDR3 gives the full variable domain: GAGVSQSPSNKVTEKGKDVELRCDPISGHTALYWYRQSLGQGLEFLIYFQGNSAPDKSGLPSDRFSAERTGGSVSTLTIQRTQQEDSAVYLCASSSAGLSYEQYFGPGTRLTVT.